The 27 T cell receptor beta chains below were found in one sample sequenced in a study of T cell repertoires in ileal Crohn's disease. Documented time point: inflamed ileum from the surgical specimen. Assay: immunoSEQ multiplex PCR; the TCRdb copy retains only in-frame clones and omits some. Among under 13,000 clones listed, about nine tenths were seen once. The sequenced sample was ileal tissue. The receptors derive from an adult with Crohn's disease.

V and J are TRBV7-2 and TRBJ2-7, with 7 bases fitting TRBD2. This CDR3 spans 15 amino acids. CDR1 SGHTA and CDR2 FQGNSA come from the germline V gene. V trimming: 4 bases; J trimming: 5 bases; junction bases outside the gene matches: 11. DNA of the CDR3: TGTGCCAGCAGCTCAACCCCCGGACTAGTCAACGAGCAGTACTTC. Translating gives CASSSTPGLVNEQYF.

J is TRBJ1-2 and V is TRBV5-6; D perhaps matches TRBD1 (5 bases). The CDR3 loop spans 14 amino acids. V shed 4 bases and J shed 6 bases, with 16 bases lying between them. CDR1 and CDR2 (germline): SGHDT, YYEEEE. As DNA, the CDR3 is TGTGCCAGCAGCCCGGCCCAGGGACCACATGGCTACACCTTC. The encoded protein is CASSPAQGPHGYTF.

This clone was detected once. This chain's CDR3 is CASSSQVHYGYTF. For the CDR3, the DNA is TGTGCCAGCAGCTCCCAGGTGCACTATGGCTACACCTTC. J is TRBJ1-2 and V is TRBV7-8; D uncertain. Between the trimmed V and J ends, which lost 4 bases and 3 bases, there was a span of 9 bases. CDR3 length: 13 amino acids. Per the germline V gene, CDR1 is SGHVS and CDR2 is FQNEAQ.

This clone was seen a few times. The rearrangement joins TRBV7-3 to TRBJ2-3, with a possible D match to TRBD1 (6 bases). V gave up 4 bases and J gave up 2 bases, with 13 bases separating them. Germline values: CDR1 SGHTA, CDR2 FQGTGA. The CDR3 contains 15 residues. The CDR3 DNA follows: TGTGCCAGCAGCTCGATCAGGGACATCACAGATACGCAGTATTTT. Residues: CASSSIRDITDTQYF. Together with reference TRBV7-3 and TRBJ2-3, the CDR3 gives the full variable domain: GAGVSQTPSNKVTEKGKYVELRCDPISGHTALYWYRQSLGQGPEFLIYFQGTGAADDSGLPNDRFFAVRPEGSVSTLKIQRTERGDSAVYLCASSSIRDITDTQYFGPGTRLTVL.

This chain joins TRBV5-4 and TRBJ2-5, with 11 nucleotides matching TRBD1. The V gene end was trimmed by 4 bases and the J gene end by 1 base; junction bases not matched to a gene: 6. The CDR3 loop spans 16 amino acids. Germline-derived CDR1 and CDR2 are SGHNT and YYREEE (reference sequence). CDR3 amino acids: CASSRTGGGGQETQYF. The CDR3 DNA reads as TGTGCCAGCAGCCGGACAGGGGGCGGGGGCCAAGAGACCCAGTACTTC. The full variable domain, completed using reference TRBV5-4 and TRBJ2-5, is ETGVTQSPTHLIKTRGQQVTLRCSSQSGHNTVSWYQQALGQGPQFIFQYYREEENGRGNFPPRFSGLQFPNYSSELNVNALELDDSALYLCASSRTGGGGQETQYFGPGTRLLVL.

The chain carries TRBV9 and TRBJ1-1; D gene unclear. The CDR3 is made up of 15 amino acids. In germline, CDR1 is SGDLS, CDR2 YYNGEE. The V end was cut by 1 base, the J end by 3 bases, with 13 bases between. CDR3 sequence (DNA): TGTGCCAGCAGCGTATCGGGGAGAGGATACACTGAAGCTTTCTTT. Translating it yields CASSVSGRGYTEAFF.

This clone was observed a single time. The junction departs from the called germline gene at one end, perhaps through a read error. The chain is built from TRBV7-7 and TRBJ2-3, with TRBD1 matching 8 bases. Per the germline V gene, CDR1 is SSHAT and CDR2 is FNYEAQ (reference sequence). There are 14 residues in the CDR3. CDR3 amino acids: CASSSGQGANTQYF. CDR3 sequence (DNA): TGTGCTAGCAGCTCTGGACAGGGCGCCAATACGCAGTATTTT. The variable domain in full, completed from reference TRBV7-7 and TRBJ2-3, reads GAGVSQSPRYKVTKRGQDVTLRCDPISSHATLYWYQQALGQGPEFLTYFNYEAQPDKSGLPSDRFSAERPEGSISTLTIQRTEQRDSAMYRCASSSGQGANTQYFGPGTRLTVL.

This rearrangement joins TRBV6-1 to TRBJ2-7; 8 nucleotides agree with TRBD2. The germline V gene encodes CDR1 MNHNS and CDR2 SASEGT. With V trimmed by 8 bases and J by 2 bases, 8 bases remained unmatched. The CDR3 loop spans 14 amino acids. CDR3 in amino acids: CASSGIGRAYEQYF. The CDR3 coding sequence is TGTGCCAGCTCTGGGATCGGGAGGGCCTACGAGCAGTACTTC.

A single count supports this clone. The chain carries TRBV5-6 and TRBJ1-2, with D possibly TRBD1 on 6 matching bases. CDR3 length: 13 amino acids. V shed 1 base and J shed 7 bases, with 11 bases lying between them. CDR1 and CDR2 (germline): SGHDT, YYEEEE. CDR3 sequence reads: CASSLWGRSGYTF. In DNA, the CDR3 is TGTGCCAGCAGCTTGTGGGGGCGAAGTGGCTACACCTTC. The complete variable domain, with remaining parts taken from reference TRBV5-6 and TRBJ1-2, reads DAGVTQSPTHLIKTRGQQVTLRCSPKSGHDTVSWYQQALGQGPQFIFQYYEEEERQRGNFPDRFSGHQFPNYSSELNVNALLLGDSALYLCASSLWGRSGYTFGSGTRLTVV.

The V gene is TRBV5-1, the J gene TRBJ1-2; possibly TRBD1 for D (6 bases). There are 14 residues in the CDR3. The V end was cut by 0 bases, the J end by 4 bases, with 10 bases between. Germline V lookup: CDR1 SGHRS, CDR2 YFSETQ. CDR3 DNA sequence: TGCGCCAGCAGCTTGGTGTCACAGGGCTATGGCTACACCTTC. The encoded protein is CASSLVSQGYGYTF.

CDR3 amino acids: CASSPRLAGGPSLGNEQFF. In nucleotides, the CDR3 is TGTGCCAGCAGCCCCCGACTAGCGGGAGGGCCGTCCCTTGGCAATGAGCAGTTCTTC. V gene TRBV7-9 combines with J gene TRBJ2-1; TRBD2 agrees at 14 bases. This CDR3 has 19 residues. Unmatched junction bases numbered 15, after V lost 5 bases and J lost 6 bases. Germline V gene sequence: CDR1 SEHNR, CDR2 FQNEAQ (reference sequence).

This rearrangement joins TRBV27 to TRBJ1-2; no clear D gene. Trimming removed 8 bases at V and 6 bases at J, with 19 bases between. CDR3 length: 14 residues. Germline loops: CDR1 MNHEY, CDR2 SMNVEV (reference sequence). The CDR3 nucleotides are TGTGCCAGCGCCCCTTCCGGGGAGGCGAATGGCTACACCTTC. Amino acids: CASAPSGEANGYTF.

The chain has TRBV6-1 and TRBJ1-1, with D unresolved. Germline V lookup: CDR1 MNHNS, CDR2 SASEGT. V lost 10 bases and J lost 8, with 17 bases in between. The CDR3 consists of 12 residues. The chain's CDR3 is CATTQTRAEAFF. Written as DNA, the CDR3 is TGTGCCACCACCCAAACCCGGGCAGAAGCTTTCTTT.

The chain recombines TRBV19 with TRBJ1-1; perhaps TRBD1 as D (5 bases). Germline lookup yields CDR1 LNHDA and CDR2 SQIVND (reference sequence). V lost 10 bases, J lost 1 base, and 13 bases lay in between. This CDR3 has 13 residues. CDR3 in DNA: TGTGCCACCTCTGACAGCCGGAACACTGAAGCTTTCTTT. This sequence encodes CATSDSRNTEAFF. The variable domain in full, with the rest retrieved from reference TRBV19 and TRBJ1-1, is DGGITQSPKYLFRKEGQNVTLSCEQNLNHDAMYWYRQDPGQGLRLIYYSQIVNDFQKGDIAEGYSVSREKKESFPLTVTSAQKNPTAFYLCATSDSRNTEAFFGQGTRLTVV.

The CDR3 loop is CASSPKGNTIYF. In DNA form, the CDR3 reads TGTGCCAGCTCACCGAAGGGAAACACCATATATTTT. The chain has TRBV18 and TRBJ1-3; D is ambiguous. Germline CDR1 and CDR2: KGHSH and LQKENI. V was cut by 3 bases and J by 4 bases, with 4 bases left in between. The CDR3 is 12 residues long.

J is TRBJ1-4 and V is TRBV6-1; 7 nucleotides agree with TRBD1. Germline loops: CDR1 MNHNS, CDR2 SASEGT. V was pared by 5 bases and J by 6 bases, with 9 bases of the junction left unmatched. The CDR3 length is 15 residues. CDR3 region: CASSPRRQGDEKLFF. The CDR3 coding sequence is TGTGCCAGCAGTCCCCGAAGACAGGGAGATGAAAAACTGTTTTTT.

The rearrangement uses TRBV5-4 and TRBJ2-5; 7 bases fit TRBD2. Unmatched junction bases numbered 6, after V lost 3 bases and J lost 4 bases. This CDR3 has 14 amino acids. Germline V gives CDR1 SGHNT, CDR2 YYREEE (reference sequence). The CDR3 here is CASSSRLAGETQYF. CDR3 in DNA: TGTGCCAGCAGCTCGAGACTAGCCGGAGAGACCCAGTACTTC.

J is TRBJ2-7 and V is TRBV25-1; D is undetermined. The germline V and J ends were trimmed by 2 bases and 3 bases, with 11 bases remaining between them. CDR1 and CDR2 from the germline V gene are MGHDK and SYGVNS. The CDR3 loop spans 14 amino acids. DNA for the CDR3: TGTGCCAGCAGTGAAACTTCTCCTCTCTACGAGCAGTACTTC. Translating it yields CASSETSPLYEQYF.

This clone is deemed large. The J gene is TRBJ2-1, the V gene TRBV5-5; 11 nucleotides agree with TRBD2. The V segment lost 4 bases and the J segment 7 bases; nucleotides outside the gene matches: 4. Germline V lookup: CDR1 SGHKS, CDR2 YYEKEE (reference sequence). CDR3 length: 14 amino acids. Here the CDR3 DNA reads TGTGCCAGCAGCCCTTTAGCGGGAGGGAATGAGCAGTTCTTC. Its protein product is CASSPLAGGNEQFF.

The chain uses TRBV9 and TRBJ1-3; D is perhaps TRBD1 (5 bases). Trimming pared 3 bases from V and 4 bases from J, leaving 11 bases between. In germline, CDR1 is SGDLS, CDR2 YYNGEE. This CDR3 contains 14 residues. The CDR3 DNA follows: TGTGCCAGCAGCGACGGGACTTGGGGAAACACCATATATTTT. As protein: CASSDGTWGNTIYF. The variable domain in full, completed from reference TRBV9 and TRBJ1-3, reads DSGVTQTPKHLITATGQRVTLRCSPRSGDLSVYWYQQSLDQGLQFLIQYYNGEERAKGNILERFSAQQFPDLHSELNLSSLELGDSALYFCASSDGTWGNTIYFGEGSWLTVV.

J is TRBJ2-1 and V is TRBV5-1; 9 bases fit TRBD2. Germline CDR1 reads SGHRS; CDR2 reads YFSETQ. J gave up 6 bases and V 6 bases, and 10 bases lay outside the gene matches. The CDR3 is 15 amino acids. The CDR3 DNA sequence: TGCGCCAGCACTCCCAGGGGAGCGGGGGGCAATGAGCAGTTCTTC. Translating gives CASTPRGAGGNEQFF. Based on the CDR3 plus reference TRBV5-1 and TRBJ2-1, the full variable domain is KAGVTQTPRYLIKTRGQQVTLSCSPISGHRSVSWYQQTPGQGLQFLFEYFSETQRNKGNFPGRFSGRQFSNSRSEMNVSTLELGDSALYLCASTPRGAGGNEQFFGPGTRLTVL.

J is TRBJ1-1 and V is TRBV30; no reliable D call. V was cut by 7 bases and J by 0 bases, with 6 bases left in between. The germline V gene encodes CDR1 GTSNPN and CDR2 SVGIG (reference sequence). There are 11 residues in the CDR3. This chain's CDR3 is CAYSMNTEAFF. CDR3 DNA: TGTGCCTATTCAATGAACACTGAAGCTTTCTTT.

The chain employs TRBV10-3 and TRBJ2-3; 8 nucleotides line up with TRBD2. After removal of 3 bases from V and 3 bases from J, the junction contained 2 bases not matched to a gene. Germline assignment: CDR1 ENHRY and CDR2 SYGVKD. The CDR3 covers 14 residues. CDR3 sequence reads: CAISDSGSTDTQYF. In nucleotides, the CDR3 is TGTGCCATCAGTGACAGCGGGAGTACAGATACGCAGTATTTT.

The chain carries TRBV7-2 and TRBJ2-3; the D gene is possibly TRBD2 (5 bases). Germline CDR1 SGHTA, CDR2 FQGNSA. Trimming cost V 1 base and J 2 bases, with 13 bases left between them. The CDR3 totals 16 residues. The CDR3 loop reads CASSLGASTSTDTQYF. CDR3 nucleotides: TGTGCCAGCAGCTTAGGAGCTAGCACGTCCACAGATACGCAGTATTTT.

The chain uses TRBV7-9 and TRBJ1-3; D is possibly TRBD1 (5 bases). Germline CDR1 SEHNR, CDR2 FQNEAQ (reference sequence). V dropped 5 bases and J dropped 4 bases, with 12 bases sitting between them. The CDR3 covers 14 residues. In DNA form, the CDR3 reads TGTGCCAGCAGCCCATTGAGACAGGGAAACACCATATATTTT. Its translation: CASSPLRQGNTIYF.

This clone was detected a few times. The gene calls are TRBV27 and TRBJ1-1; no definite D call. This CDR3 is 16 amino acids long. CDR1 is MNHEY and CDR2 is SMNVEV in the germline V gene (reference sequence). The V and J ends lost 6 bases and 4 bases respectively, with 21 bases between them. The DNA for the CDR3 is TGTGCCAGCAGGGAGGTTAGGAACAGTCACTCCACTGAAGCTTTCTTT. Its protein product is CASREVRNSHSTEAFF.

This chain uses TRBV7-2 with TRBJ1-2; 12 nucleotides line up with TRBD1. Germline CDR1 is SGHTA and CDR2 is FQGNSA. This CDR3 is built from 16 residues. J gave up 2 bases and V 3 bases, and 4 bases lay outside the gene matches. CDR3 protein: CASSLTGTGGNYGYTF. DNA for the CDR3: TGTGCCAGCAGCTTGACCGGGACAGGGGGCAACTATGGCTACACCTTC. Full variable domain (remainder filled in from reference TRBV7-2 and TRBJ1-2): GAGVSQSPSNKVTEKGKDVELRCDPISGHTALYWYRQSLGQGLEFLIYFQGNSAPDKSGLPSDRFSAERTGGSVSTLTIQRTQQEDSAVYLCASSLTGTGGNYGYTFGSGTRLTVV.